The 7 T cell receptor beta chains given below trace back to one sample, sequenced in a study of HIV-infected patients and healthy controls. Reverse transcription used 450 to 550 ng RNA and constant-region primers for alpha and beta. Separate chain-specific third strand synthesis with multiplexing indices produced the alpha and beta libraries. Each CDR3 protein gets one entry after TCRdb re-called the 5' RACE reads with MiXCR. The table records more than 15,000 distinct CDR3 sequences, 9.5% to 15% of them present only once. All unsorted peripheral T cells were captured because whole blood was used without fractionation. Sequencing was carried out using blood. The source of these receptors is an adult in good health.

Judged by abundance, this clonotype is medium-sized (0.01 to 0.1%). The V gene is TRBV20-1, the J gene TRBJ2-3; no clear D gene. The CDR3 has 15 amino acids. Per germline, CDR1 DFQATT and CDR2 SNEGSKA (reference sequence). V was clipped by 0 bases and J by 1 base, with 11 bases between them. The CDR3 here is CSARDRDIGTDTQYF. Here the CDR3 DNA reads TGCAGTGCTAGAGATAGAGACATCGGCACAGATACGCAGTATTTT.

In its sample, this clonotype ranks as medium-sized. The CDR3 nucleotides read TGCAGTGCTCGCAAGGGAGCCCCCAATCAGCCCCAGCATTTT. Protein product: CSARKGAPNQPQHF. The chain couples TRBV20-1 to TRBJ1-5, with D unresolved. This CDR3 is built from 14 residues. The ends were cut back, 5 bases at V and 3 bases at J, with 14 bases in the middle. CDR1 and CDR2 from the germline V gene are DFQATT and SNEGSKA (reference sequence).

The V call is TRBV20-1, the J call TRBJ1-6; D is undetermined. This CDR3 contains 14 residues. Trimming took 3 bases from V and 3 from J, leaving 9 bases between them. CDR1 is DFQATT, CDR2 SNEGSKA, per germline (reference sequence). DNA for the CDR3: TGCAGTGCTAGTCTGGGGAACTATAATTCACCCCTCCACTTT. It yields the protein CSASLGNYNSPLHF.

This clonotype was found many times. The CDR3 DNA is TGTGCCAGCGGGGGGGACAGGAGCAATGAGCAGTTCTTC. Its translation: CASGGDRSNEQFF. The chain has TRBV2 and TRBJ2-1; tentative D call: TRBD1 (8 bases). The CDR3 has 13 amino acids. V lost 8 bases to trimming and J lost 6 bases, with 14 bases between them. In germline, CDR1 is SNHLY, CDR2 FYNNEI.

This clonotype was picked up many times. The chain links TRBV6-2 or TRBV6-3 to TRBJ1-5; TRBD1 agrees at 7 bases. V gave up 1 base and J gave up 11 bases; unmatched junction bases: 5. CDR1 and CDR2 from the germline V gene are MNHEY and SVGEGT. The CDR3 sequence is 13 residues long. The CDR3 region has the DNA TGTGCCAGCAGTTACTGGGGGGACAGAACCCAGCATTTT. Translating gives CASSYWGDRTQHF.

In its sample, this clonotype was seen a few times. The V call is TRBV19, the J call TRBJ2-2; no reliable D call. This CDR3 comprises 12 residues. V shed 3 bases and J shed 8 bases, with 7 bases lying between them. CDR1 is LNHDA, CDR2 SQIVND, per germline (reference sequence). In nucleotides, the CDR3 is TGTGCCAGTAGTATGAGAAGAGGGGAGCTGTTTTTT. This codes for CASSMRRGELFF.

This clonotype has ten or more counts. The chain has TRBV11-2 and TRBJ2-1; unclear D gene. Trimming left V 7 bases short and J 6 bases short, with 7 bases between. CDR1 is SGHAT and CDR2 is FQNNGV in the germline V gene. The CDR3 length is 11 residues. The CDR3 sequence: CASTASNEQFF. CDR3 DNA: TGTGCCAGCACCGCAAGCAATGAGCAGTTCTTC. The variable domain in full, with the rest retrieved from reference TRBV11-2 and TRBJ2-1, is EAGVAQSPRYKIIEKRQSVAFWCNPISGHATLYWYQQILGQGPKLLIQFQNNGVVDDSQLPKDRFSAERLKGVDSTLKIQPAKLEDSAVYLCASTASNEQFFGPGTRLTVL.